The clone carrying this T cell receptor (beta chain) was found a few times. The sample comes from a study of T cell repertoires in cytomegalovirus infection. Overall study: Based on public TCR beta signatures, there were indications of CMV infection and of a matching HLA type.

V lost 0 bases and J 4 bases, leaving 13 bases between the germline ends. The CDR3 contains 16 residues. Germline CDR1 reads ENHRY; CDR2 reads SYGVKD. TCRdb processed the reads anew with MiXCR; each CDR3 protein has one entry. Of some 600,000 distinct CDR3 sequences in the sample, roughly 26% were seen once. The chain has TRBV10-3 and TRBJ2-1; tentative D call: TRBD1 (5 bases). The clonotype originates from a human donor in good health (CMV status not recorded). Some clones in this sample may be carry-over from other donors' samples. What was sequenced was CD8+ T cells from PBMCs. CDR3 bases: TGTGCCATCAGTGAGTCGGGGCAGGGATTTTACAATGAGCAGTTCTTC. This sequence encodes CAISESGQGFYNEQFF.